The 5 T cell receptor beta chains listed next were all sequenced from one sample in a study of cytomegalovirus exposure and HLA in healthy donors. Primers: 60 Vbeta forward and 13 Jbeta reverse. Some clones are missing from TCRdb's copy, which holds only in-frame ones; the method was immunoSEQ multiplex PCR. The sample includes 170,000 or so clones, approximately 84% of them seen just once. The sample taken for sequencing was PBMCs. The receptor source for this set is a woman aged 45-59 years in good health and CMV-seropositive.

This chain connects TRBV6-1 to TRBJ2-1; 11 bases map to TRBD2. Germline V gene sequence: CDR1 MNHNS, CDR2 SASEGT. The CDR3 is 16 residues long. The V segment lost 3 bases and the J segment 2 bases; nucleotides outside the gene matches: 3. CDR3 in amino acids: CASSETSGIPYNEQFF. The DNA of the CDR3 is TGTGCCAGCAGTGAGACTAGCGGGATACCCTACAATGAGCAGTTCTTC.

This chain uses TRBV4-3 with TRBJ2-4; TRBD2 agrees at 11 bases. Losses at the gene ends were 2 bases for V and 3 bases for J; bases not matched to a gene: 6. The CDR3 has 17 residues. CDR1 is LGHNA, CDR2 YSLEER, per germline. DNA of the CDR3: TGCGCCAGCAGCCAAACGGGACTAGCGGACCACAAAAACATTCAGTACTTC. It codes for CASSQTGLADHKNIQYF.

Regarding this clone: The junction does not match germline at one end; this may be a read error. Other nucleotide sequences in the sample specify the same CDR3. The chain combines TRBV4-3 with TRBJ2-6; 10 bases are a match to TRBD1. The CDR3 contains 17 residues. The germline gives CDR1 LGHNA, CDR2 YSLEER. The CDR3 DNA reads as TGCGCCAGCAGCCCAGAGACAGGGGGCTCTGGGGCCAACGTCCTGACTTTT. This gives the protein CASSPETGGSGANVLTF.

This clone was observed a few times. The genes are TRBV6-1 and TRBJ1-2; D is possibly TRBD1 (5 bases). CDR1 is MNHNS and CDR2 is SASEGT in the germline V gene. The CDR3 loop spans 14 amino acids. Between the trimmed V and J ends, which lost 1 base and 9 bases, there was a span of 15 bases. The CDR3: CASSEGYGGNRYTF. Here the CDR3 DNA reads TGTGCCAGCAGTGAAGGGTACGGGGGGAACCGCTACACCTTC.

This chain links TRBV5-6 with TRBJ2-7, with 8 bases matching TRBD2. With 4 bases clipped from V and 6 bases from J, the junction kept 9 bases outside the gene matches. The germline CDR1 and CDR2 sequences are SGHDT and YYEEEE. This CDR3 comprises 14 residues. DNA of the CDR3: TGTGCCAGCAGCCCGGGACTAGAATTGTCCGAGCAGTACTTC. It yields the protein CASSPGLELSEQYF.